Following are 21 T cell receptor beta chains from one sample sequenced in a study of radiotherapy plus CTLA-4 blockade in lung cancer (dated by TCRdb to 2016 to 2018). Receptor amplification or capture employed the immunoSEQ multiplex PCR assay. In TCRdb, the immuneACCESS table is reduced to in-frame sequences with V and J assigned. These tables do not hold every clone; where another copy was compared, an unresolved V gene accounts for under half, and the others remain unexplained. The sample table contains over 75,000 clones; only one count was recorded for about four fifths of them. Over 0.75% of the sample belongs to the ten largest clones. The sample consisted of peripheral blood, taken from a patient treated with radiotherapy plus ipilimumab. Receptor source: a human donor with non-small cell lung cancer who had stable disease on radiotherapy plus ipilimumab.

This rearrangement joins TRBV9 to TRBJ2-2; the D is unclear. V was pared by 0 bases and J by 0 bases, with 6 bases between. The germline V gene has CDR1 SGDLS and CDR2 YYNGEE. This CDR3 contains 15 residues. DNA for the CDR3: TGTGCCAGCAGCGTAGACCCGACGAACACCGGGGAGCTGTTTTTT. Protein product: CASSVDPTNTGELFF.

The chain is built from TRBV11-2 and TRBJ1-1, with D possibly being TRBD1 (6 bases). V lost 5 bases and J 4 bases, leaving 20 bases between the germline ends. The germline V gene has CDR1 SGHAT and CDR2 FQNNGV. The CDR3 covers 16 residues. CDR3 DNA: TGTGCCAGCAGCGTGGGGGCGGGGGCCGCGCGCACTGAAGCTTTCTTT. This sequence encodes CASSVGAGAARTEAFF.

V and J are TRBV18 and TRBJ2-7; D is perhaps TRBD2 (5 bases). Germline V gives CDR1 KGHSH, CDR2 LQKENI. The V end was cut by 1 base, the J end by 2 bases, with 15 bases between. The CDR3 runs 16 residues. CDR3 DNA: TGTGCCAGCTCACCACTCTCTATTCACGGGGCCTACGAGCAGTACTTC. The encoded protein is CASSPLSIHGAYEQYF. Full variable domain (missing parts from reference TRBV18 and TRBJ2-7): NAGVMQNPRHLVRRRGQEARLRCSPMKGHSHVYWYRQLPEEGLKFMVYLQKENIIDESGMPKERFSAEFPKEGPSILRIQQVVRGDSAAYFCASSPLSIHGAYEQYFGPGTRLTVT.

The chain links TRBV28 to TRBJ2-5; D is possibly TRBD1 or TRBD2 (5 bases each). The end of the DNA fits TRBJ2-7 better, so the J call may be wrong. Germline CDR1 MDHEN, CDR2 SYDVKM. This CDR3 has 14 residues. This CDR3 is CASRGRMSSYEQYF. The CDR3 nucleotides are TGTGCCAGCCGGGGACGGATGAGCTCCTACGAGCAGTACTTC.

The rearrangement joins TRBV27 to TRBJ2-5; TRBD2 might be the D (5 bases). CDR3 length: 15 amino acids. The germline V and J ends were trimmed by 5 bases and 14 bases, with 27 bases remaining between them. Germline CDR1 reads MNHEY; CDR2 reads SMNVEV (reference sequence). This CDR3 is CASSTPGESRYEQYF. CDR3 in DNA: TGTGCCAGCAGTACGCCCGGGGAGAGTCGGTACGAGCAATACTTC.

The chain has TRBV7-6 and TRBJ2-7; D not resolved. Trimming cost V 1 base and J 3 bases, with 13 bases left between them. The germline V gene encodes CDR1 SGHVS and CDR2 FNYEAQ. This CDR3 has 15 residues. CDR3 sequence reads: CASSLGRASGYEQYF. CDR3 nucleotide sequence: TGTGCCAGCAGCTTAGGCCGGGCTTCGGGCTACGAGCAGTACTTC.

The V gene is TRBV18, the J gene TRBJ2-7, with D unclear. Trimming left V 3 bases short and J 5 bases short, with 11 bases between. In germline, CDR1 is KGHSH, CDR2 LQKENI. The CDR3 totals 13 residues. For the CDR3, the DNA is TGTGCCAGCTCACCCTCTAGGACCGACGAGCAGTACTTC. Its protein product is CASSPSRTDEQYF.

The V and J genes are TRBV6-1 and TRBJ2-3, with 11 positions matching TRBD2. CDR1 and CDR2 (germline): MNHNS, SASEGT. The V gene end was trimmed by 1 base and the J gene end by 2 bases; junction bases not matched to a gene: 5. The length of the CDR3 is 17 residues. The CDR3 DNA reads TGTGCCAGCAGTGAAGAGATAGCGGGGGGGTACACAGATACGCAGTATTTT. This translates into CASSEEIAGGYTDTQYF.

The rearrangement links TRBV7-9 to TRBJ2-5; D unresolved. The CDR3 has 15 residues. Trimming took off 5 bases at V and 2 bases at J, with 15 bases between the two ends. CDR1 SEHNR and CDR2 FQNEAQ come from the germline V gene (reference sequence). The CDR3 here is CASSTPAGLQETQYF. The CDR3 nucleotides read TGTGCCAGCAGCACCCCAGCCGGCCTACAAGAGACCCAGTACTTC.

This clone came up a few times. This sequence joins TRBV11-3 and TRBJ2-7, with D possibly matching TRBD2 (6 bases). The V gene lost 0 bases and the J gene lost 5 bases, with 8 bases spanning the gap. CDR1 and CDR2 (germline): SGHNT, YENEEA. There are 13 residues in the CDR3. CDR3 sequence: CASSLEEGHEQYF. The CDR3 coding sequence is TGTGCCAGCAGCTTAGAGGAGGGTCACGAGCAGTACTTC.

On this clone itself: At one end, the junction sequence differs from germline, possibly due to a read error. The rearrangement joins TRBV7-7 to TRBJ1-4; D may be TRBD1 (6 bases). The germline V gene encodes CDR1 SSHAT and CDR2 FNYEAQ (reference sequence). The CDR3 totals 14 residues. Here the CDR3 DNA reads TGTGCTAGCAGCCCTACAGGGACGGGGGAAAAACTGTTTTTT. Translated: CASSPTGTGEKLFF.

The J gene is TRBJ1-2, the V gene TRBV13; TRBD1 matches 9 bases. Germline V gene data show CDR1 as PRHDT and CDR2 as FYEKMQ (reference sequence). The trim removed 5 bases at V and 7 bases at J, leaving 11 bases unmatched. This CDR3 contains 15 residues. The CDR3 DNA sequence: TGTGCCAGCAGCCCCTCCGGGACAGGGAGGGGTGGCTACACCTTC. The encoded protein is CASSPSGTGRGGYTF.

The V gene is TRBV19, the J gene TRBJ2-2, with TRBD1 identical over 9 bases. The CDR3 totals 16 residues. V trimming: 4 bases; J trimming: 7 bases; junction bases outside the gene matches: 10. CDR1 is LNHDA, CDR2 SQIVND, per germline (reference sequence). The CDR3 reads CASSTSGTGFGGELFF. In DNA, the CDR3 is TGTGCCAGTAGTACCTCCGGGACAGGGTTTGGCGGGGAGCTGTTTTTT.

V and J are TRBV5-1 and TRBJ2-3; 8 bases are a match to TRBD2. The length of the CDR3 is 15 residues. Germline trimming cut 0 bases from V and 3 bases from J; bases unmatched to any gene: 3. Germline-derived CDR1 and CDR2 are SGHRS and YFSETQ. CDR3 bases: TGCGCCAGCAGCTTGGGGGCTAGCGGGACAGATACGCAGTATTTT. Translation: CASSLGASGTDTQYF.

Here the CDR3 DNA reads TGTGCCAGCAAAACGGAGGGCGGTGCGGGAGAGACCCAGTACTTC. Translation: CASKTEGGAGETQYF. The gene calls are TRBV2 and TRBJ2-5, with D perhaps TRBD2 (6 bases). CDR1 and CDR2 (germline): SNHLY, FYNNEI. The ends were cut back, 7 bases at V and 4 bases at J, with 19 bases in the middle. The CDR3 has 15 amino acids.

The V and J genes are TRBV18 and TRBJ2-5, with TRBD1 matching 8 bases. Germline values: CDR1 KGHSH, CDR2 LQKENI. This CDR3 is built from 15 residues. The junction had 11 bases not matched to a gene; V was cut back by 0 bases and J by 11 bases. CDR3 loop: CASSPPRQGQWEQYF. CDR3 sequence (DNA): TGTGCCAGCTCACCACCGAGACAGGGGCAATGGGAGCAGTACTTC.

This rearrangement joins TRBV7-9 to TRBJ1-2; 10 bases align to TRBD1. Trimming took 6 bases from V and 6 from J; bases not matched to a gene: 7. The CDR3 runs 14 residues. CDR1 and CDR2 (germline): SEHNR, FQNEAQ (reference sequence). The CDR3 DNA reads TGTGCCAGCAGTCGACTCGGGACAGGGGATGGCTACACCTTC. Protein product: CASSRLGTGDGYTF. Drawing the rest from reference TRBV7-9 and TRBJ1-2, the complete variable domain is DTGVSQNPRHKITKRGQNVTFRCDPISEHNRLYWYRQTLGQGPEFLTYFQNEAQLEKSRLLSDRFSAERPKGSFSTLEIQRTEQGDSAMYLCASSRLGTGDGYTFGSGTRLTVV.

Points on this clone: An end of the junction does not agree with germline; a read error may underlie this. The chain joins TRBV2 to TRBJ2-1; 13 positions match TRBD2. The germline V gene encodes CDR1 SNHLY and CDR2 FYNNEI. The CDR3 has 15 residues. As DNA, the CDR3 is TGTGCCTGCAGTGGGACTAGCGGGACGTACAATGAGCAGTTCTTC. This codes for CACSGTSGTYNEQFF.

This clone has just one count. The CDR3 coding sequence is TGTGCCAGCTACTTTGGCGGGGGGGCGCACAATGAGCAGTTCTTC. Protein product: CASYFGGGAHNEQFF. This chain joins TRBV5-4 and TRBJ2-1, with TRBD2 identical over 9 bases. In germline, CDR1 is SGHNT, CDR2 YYREEE (reference sequence). V was clipped by 7 bases and J by 5 bases; unmatched bases: 10. The CDR3 totals 15 residues.

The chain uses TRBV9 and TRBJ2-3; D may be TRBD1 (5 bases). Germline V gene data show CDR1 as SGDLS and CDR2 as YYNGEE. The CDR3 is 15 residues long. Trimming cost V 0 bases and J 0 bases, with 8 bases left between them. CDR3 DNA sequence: TGTGCCAGCAGCGTAGTAGGGGCTAGCACAGATACGCAGTATTTT. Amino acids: CASSVVGASTDTQYF.

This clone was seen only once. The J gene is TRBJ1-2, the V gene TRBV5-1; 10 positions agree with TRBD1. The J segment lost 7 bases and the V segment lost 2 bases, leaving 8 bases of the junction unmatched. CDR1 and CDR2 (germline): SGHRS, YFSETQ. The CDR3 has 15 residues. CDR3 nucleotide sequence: TGCGCCAGCAGCTTTAGACAGGGGGCAGTGAGTGGCTACACCTTC. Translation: CASSFRQGAVSGYTF.